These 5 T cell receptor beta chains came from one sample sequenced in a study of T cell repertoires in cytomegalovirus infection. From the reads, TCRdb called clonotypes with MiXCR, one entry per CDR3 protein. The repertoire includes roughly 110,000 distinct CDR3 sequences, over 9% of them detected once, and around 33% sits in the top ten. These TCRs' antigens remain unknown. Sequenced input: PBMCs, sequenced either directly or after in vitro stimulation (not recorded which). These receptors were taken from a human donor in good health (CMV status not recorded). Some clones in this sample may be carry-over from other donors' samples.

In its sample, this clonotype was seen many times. The CDR3 nucleotides are TGCGCCAGCAGCCGGCCTGGAAACACCGGGGAGCTGTTTTTT. It encodes CASSRPGNTGELFF. The chain employs TRBV4-1 and TRBJ2-2; the D is unclear. Trimming stripped 4 bases from V and 2 bases from J, with 8 bases between. Per germline, CDR1 MGHRA and CDR2 YSYEKL. There are 14 residues in the CDR3.

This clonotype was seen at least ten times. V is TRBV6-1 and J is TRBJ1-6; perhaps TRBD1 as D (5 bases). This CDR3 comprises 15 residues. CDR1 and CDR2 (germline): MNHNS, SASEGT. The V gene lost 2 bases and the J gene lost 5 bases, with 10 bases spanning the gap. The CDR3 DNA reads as TGTGCCAGCAGTGAAATTGGACACGATAATTCACCCCTCCACTTT. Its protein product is CASSEIGHDNSPLHF.

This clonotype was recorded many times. The CDR3 DNA sequence: TGTGCCAGCAGCTCAGCGACAGTAGCCAAAAACATTCAGTACTTC. Translation: CASSSATVAKNIQYF. The chain couples TRBV7-9 to TRBJ2-4, with D maybe TRBD1 (5 bases). Germline assignment: CDR1 SEHNR and CDR2 FQNEAQ (reference sequence). V was clipped by 4 bases and J by 0 bases, with 10 bases between them. The CDR3 contains 15 residues.

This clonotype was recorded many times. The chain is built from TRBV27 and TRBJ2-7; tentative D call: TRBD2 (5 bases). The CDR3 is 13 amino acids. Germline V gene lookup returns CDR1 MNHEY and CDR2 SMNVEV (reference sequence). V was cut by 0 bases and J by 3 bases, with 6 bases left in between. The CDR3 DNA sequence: TGTGCCAGCAGTTTATCAGGAGGCTACGAGCAGTACGTC. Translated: CASSLSGGYEQYV.

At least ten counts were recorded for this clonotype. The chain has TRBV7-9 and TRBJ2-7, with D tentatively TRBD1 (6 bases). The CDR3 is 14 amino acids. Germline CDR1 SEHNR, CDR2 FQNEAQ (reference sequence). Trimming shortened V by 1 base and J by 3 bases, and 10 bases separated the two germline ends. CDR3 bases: TGTGCCAGCAGCTTAGTCGGACAGATCTACGAGCAGTACTTC. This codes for CASSLVGQIYEQYF.